The clone carrying this T cell receptor (beta chain) showed up many times. Germline loops: CDR1 SGHNT, CDR2 YENEEA. The CDR3 sequence is 14 residues long. The V and J ends lost 0 bases and 9 bases respectively, with 12 bases between them. The sample belongs to a study of blood T cells in healthy people across ages. For the second PCR, which ran for about 6 to 12 cycles, a sample-barcoded 5' primer and a J-beta primer mix were used. Each CDR3 protein gets one entry after TCRdb re-called the 5' RACE reads with MiXCR. The data hold hundreds of thousands of distinct CDR3 sequences, with 52% observed a single time.

The source material was blood. The receptor's source is a man between 60 and 70 years old in good health. The chain couples TRBV11-3 to TRBJ2-1; perhaps TRBD2 as D (7 bases). The CDR3 reads CASSLDGGLSEQFF. Written as DNA, the CDR3 is TGTGCCAGCAGCTTAGACGGGGGGCTTAGTGAGCAGTTCTTC.